This is a list of T cell receptor beta chains from one sample in a study of neurological immune-mediated disorders. TCRdb called the 5' RACE reads again in MiXCR, with one record for every CDR3 protein. In the table there are about 30,000 distinct CDR3 sequences, approximately 5% of which are singletons. Sequencing used CD4+ T cells from blood. The receptors originated from a woman between 50 and 59 years old in good health. Each CDR3 is given with its conserved first and last residue. A D gene is named only where the DNA matches it firmly. Not every row has a clone size; where given, it reads once, few, many or a size class.

abundance	d_gene	len	v_gene	j_gene	CDR3nt	CDR3aa
medium-sized	.	14	TRBV29-1	TRBJ2-3	TGCAGCGTTGTCCGGGGCGCCCAGGGAGATACGCAGTATTTT	CSVVRGAQGDTQYF
many	TRBD2	15	TRBV20-1	TRBJ2-7	TGCAGTGCTAGAAGACAAAGGACTAGCGCCTACGAGCAGTACTTC	CSARRQRTSAYEQYF
many	TRBD2	14	TRBV6-5	TRBJ2-3	TGTGCCAGCAGCCTCGGACTAGGCCAAGATACGCAGTATTTT	CASSLGLGQDTQYF
few	.	14	TRBV7-6	TRBJ2-5	TGTGCCAGCAGCTTAGCCGGGGGAGAAGAGACCCAGTACTTC	CASSLAGGEETQYF
many	TRBD1	16	TRBV20-1	TRBJ1-6	TGCAGTGCTAGAAGAAATCAGGGGGCGCTTAATTCACCCCTCCACTTT	CSARRNQGALNSPLHF
many	.	16	TRBV30	TRBJ2-6	TGTGCCTGGAGTGTATTGGGGACATCTGGGGCCAACGTCCTGACTTTC	CAWSVLGTSGANVLTF
many	.	12	TRBV20-1	TRBJ1-5	TGCAGTGCTACTCATAGCAATCAGCCCCAGCATTTT	CSATHSNQPQHF
many	TRBD1	13	TRBV28	TRBJ1-5	TGTGCCGCCCGGGACAGAGACAATCAGCCCCAGCATTTT	CAARDRDNQPQHF
many	TRBD1	14	TRBV7-2	TRBJ2-4	TGTGCCAGCAGCTCCCGGACAGGGAGCGTCATTCAGTACTTC	CASSSRTGSVIQYF
many	.	16	TRBV20-1	TRBJ2-2	TGCAGTGCTAGAGATAGGGCGCGGGGCTACACCGGGGAGCTGTTTTTT	CSARDRARGYTGELFF
many	TRBD2	14	TRBV5-1	TRBJ2-7	TGCGCCAGCAGTCCTAGCGGGGGGAACTACGAGCAGTACTTC	CASSPSGGNYEQYF
many	.	13	TRBV5-5	TRBJ1-1	TGTGCCAGCAGCTTTAGACAGAACACTGAAGCTTTCTTT	CASSFRQNTEAFF
many	.	16	TRBV19	TRBJ2-6	TGTGCCAGTAGTATAGCCCCCCGCTCTGGGGCCAACGTCCTGACTTTC	CASSIAPRSGANVLTF
many	TRBD1	13	TRBV7-2	TRBJ2-7	TGTGCCAGCAGCCGAGACAGGGTGGGGGAGCAGTACTTC	CASSRDRVGEQYF
many	.	13	TRBV15	TRBJ2-2	TGTGCCACCAGTCTAGGGGGGACCGGGGAGCTGTTTTTT	CATSLGGTGELFF
many	.	15	TRBV3-1	TRBJ1-2	TGTGCCAGCAGCCTTTTTAGGGGAGGGGACTATGGCTACACCTTC	CASSLFRGGDYGYTF
many	.	15	TRBV5-5	TRBJ1-5	TGTGCCAGCAGCTTGGAAATGCAGGGAAATCAGCCCCAGCATTTT	CASSLEMQGNQPQHF
many	TRBD1	15	TRBV20-1	TRBJ2-1	TGCAGTGCCGGGACAGGGAAGATATCCTACAATGAGCAGTTCTTC	CSAGTGKISYNEQFF
many	.	15	TRBV19	TRBJ2-1	TGTGCCAGTAGTATTCGGGCTAACAACTACAATGAGCAGTTCTTC	CASSIRANNYNEQFF
.	TRBD2	14	TRBV20-1	TRBJ2-3	TGCAGCTCTCCTTTGCGGGGGGGCGCAGATACGCAGTATTTT	CSSPLRGGADTQYF
many	.	16	TRBV20-1	TRBJ2-2	TGCAGTGCTAGAGACTACAAACAGCTGAACACCGGGGAGCTGTTTTTT	CSARDYKQLNTGELFF
many	.	15	TRBV5-6	TRBJ1-3	TGTGCCAGCAGCTTGTCAGGTCCCTCTGGAAACACCATATATTTT	CASSLSGPSGNTIYF
many	.	14	TRBV24-1	TRBJ2-3	TGTGCCACCAGTGACATTCAGGCCATCCATACGCAGTATTTT	CATSDIQAIHTQYF
.	TRBD1	12	TRBV6-5	TRBJ1-1	TGTGCCAGCGGTCCCAGGGGGACTGAGGCTTTCTTT	CASGPRGTEAFF
.	TRBD2	15	TRBV4-2	TRBJ2-1	TGTGCCAGCAGCCGGGGAGCGGGGGTAGACAATGAGCAGTTCTTC	CASSRGAGVDNEQFF
many	.	12	TRBV10-3	TRBJ1-4	TGTGCCACCCTCGACGGGAATGAAAAACTGTTTTTT	CATLDGNEKLFF
many	.	16	TRBV5-1	TRBJ1-6	TGCGCCAGCAGCGTAGATCCCGCAGGGGTCCAATCACCCCTCCACTTT	CASSVDPAGVQSPLHF
many	TRBD2	15	TRBV5-6	TRBJ2-2	TGTGCCAGCAGCTTGCCTAGCGGGTCGACCGGGGAGCTGTTTTTT	CASSLPSGSTGELFF
many	.	13	TRBV5-1	TRBJ1-2	TGCGCCAGCAGCAGGGGGACTGATTATGGCTACACCTTC	CASSRGTDYGYTF
once	.	15	TRBV9	TRBJ1-6	TGTGCCAGCAGCGTAGGTGTCCGGGATAATTCACCCCTCCACTTT	CASSVGVRDNSPLHF
many	.	11	TRBV29-1	TRBJ2-2	TGCAGCGCACAGGAGTCCGGGGAGCTGTTTTTT	CSAQESGELFF
many	.	12	TRBV7-2	TRBJ1-4	TGTGCCAGCAGCTTAGGAAATGAAAAACTGTTTTTT	CASSLGNEKLFF
many	.	18	TRBV5-5	TRBJ2-4	TGTGCCAGCAGCATACTGAACGCGGACCGGGTAGCCAAAAACATTCAGTACTTC	CASSILNADRVAKNIQYF
many	.	13	TRBV5-1	TRBJ1-2	TGCGCCAGCAGCTCGGTCTCGAACTATGGCTACACCTTC	CASSSVSNYGYTF
many	.	12	TRBV7-2	TRBJ1-4	TGTGCCAGCAGCCCTGACACCCAGAGTCTGTTTTTT	CASSPDTQSLFF
.	.	15	TRBV19	TRBJ2-7	TGTGCCAGTAGTGTATCGACAGGACAAACCTACGAGCAGTACTTC	CASSVSTGQTYEQYF
many	.	14	TRBV6-5	TRBJ2-7	TGTGCCAGCAGTTATCTGCGGGGGCCTAACGAGCAGTACTTC	CASSYLRGPNEQYF
many	.	16	TRBV5-1	TRBJ2-3	TGCGCCAGCAGCTTGGGAGTGCAGGGGAAAGGAGATACGCAGTATTTT	CASSLGVQGKGDTQYF
many	.	14	TRBV6-2/TRBV6-3	TRBJ1-5	TGTGCCAGTTCAAGGGACGGACTCAATCAGCCCCAGCATTTT	CASSRDGLNQPQHF
many	TRBD1	13	TRBV10-3	TRBJ2-7	TGTGCCACAACAGGACAGGAGATCTACGAGCAGTACTTC	CATTGQEIYEQYF
many	TRBD2	15	TRBV28	TRBJ2-1	TGTGCCAGCAGTTCGGGACTAGCGGGAGTTGATGAGCAGTTCTTC	CASSSGLAGVDEQFF
many	.	15	TRBV4-3	TRBJ1-6	TGCGCCAGCAGCCAAATGGGGGGGCTTAATTCACCCCTCCACTTT	CASSQMGGLNSPLHF
many	.	13	TRBV28	TRBJ1-1	TGTGCCACCATCCTACGTCTCAAGACTGAAGCTTTCTTT	CATILRLKTEAFF
many	TRBD1	16	TRBV28	TRBJ2-7	TGTGCCAGCAGTTTCGGGACAGGGAGCGTCGCCTACGAGCAGTACTTC	CASSFGTGSVAYEQYF
many	.	18	TRBV28	TRBJ2-4	TGTGCCAGCAGTTCCCTAACCGCACCGGGGCTAGCCAAAAACATTCAGTACTTC	CASSSLTAPGLAKNIQYF
medium-sized	.	14	TRBV5-1	TRBJ2-3	TGCGCCAGCAGCTTGTTTCCAGGAACAGATACGCAGTATTTT	CASSLFPGTDTQYF
.	TRBD2	15	TRBV20-1	TRBJ2-3	TGCAGTGCTAGAGGGTTAGCGGGAGTTGCAGATACGCAGTATTTT	CSARGLAGVADTQYF
many	.	14	TRBV28	TRBJ2-5	TGTGCCAGCAGTTATAGAGCTGGTAGCGGAGTGAGGTACTTC	CASSYRAGSGVRYF
medium-sized	.	14	TRBV7-2	TRBJ1-1	TGTGCCAGCAGCTTAGGGACAGCAAACACTGAAGCTTTCTTT	CASSLGTANTEAFF
.	TRBD1	15	TRBV7-2	TRBJ1-4	TGTGCCAGCAGCCAAGGACAGGGTGGATATGAAAAACTGTTTTTT	CASSQGQGGYEKLFF
many	TRBD1	15	TRBV7-7	TRBJ2-5	TGTGCCAGCAGCGTACTACAGGGGAACCAAGAGACCCAGTACTTC	CASSVLQGNQETQYF
.	.	11	TRBV30	TRBJ2-7	TGTGCCTGGTCCGGGGCCTACGATCAGTACTTC	CAWSGAYDQYF
many	.	13	TRBV5-1	TRBJ2-7	TGCGCCAGCAACCCGGGTGTTTTAGAAGAGCAGTACTTC	CASNPGVLEEQYF
many	.	16	TRBV10-3	TRBJ1-5	TGTGCCATCAGTGAGGGCAGGGGAAATAGCAATCAGCCCCAGCATTTT	CAISEGRGNSNQPQHF
many	TRBD1	19	TRBV6-4	TRBJ1-1	TGTGCCAGCAGTGACTTTACACCGGACAGGGGACGGAGGAACACTGAAGCTTTCTTT	CASSDFTPDRGRRNTEAFF